Detailed here is one T cell receptor beta chain. Germline values: CDR1 SGHDT, CDR2 YYEEEE. The CDR3 length is 16 residues. V dropped 1 base and J dropped 2 bases, with 13 bases sitting between them. The sample originates from a study of T-cell memory formation after mild COVID-19. TCRdb re-called the 5' RACE reads through MiXCR, storing one row per CDR3 protein. The sample has roughly 400,000 distinct CDR3 sequences; 15% to 20% are singletons. The sample was PBMCs or a T cell subset sorted from them (not recorded which). The receptor's source is a man aged 18-30 years who had mild COVID-19 (a few samples of this study predate the infection). Cell type and time point are not known. This sequence joins TRBV5-6 and TRBJ1-5; the D is unclear. The CDR3 loop reads CASSLSGRSGNQPQHF. CDR3 sequence (DNA): TGTGCCAGCAGCTTGTCTGGCCGATCGGGCAATCAGCCCCAGCATTTT.